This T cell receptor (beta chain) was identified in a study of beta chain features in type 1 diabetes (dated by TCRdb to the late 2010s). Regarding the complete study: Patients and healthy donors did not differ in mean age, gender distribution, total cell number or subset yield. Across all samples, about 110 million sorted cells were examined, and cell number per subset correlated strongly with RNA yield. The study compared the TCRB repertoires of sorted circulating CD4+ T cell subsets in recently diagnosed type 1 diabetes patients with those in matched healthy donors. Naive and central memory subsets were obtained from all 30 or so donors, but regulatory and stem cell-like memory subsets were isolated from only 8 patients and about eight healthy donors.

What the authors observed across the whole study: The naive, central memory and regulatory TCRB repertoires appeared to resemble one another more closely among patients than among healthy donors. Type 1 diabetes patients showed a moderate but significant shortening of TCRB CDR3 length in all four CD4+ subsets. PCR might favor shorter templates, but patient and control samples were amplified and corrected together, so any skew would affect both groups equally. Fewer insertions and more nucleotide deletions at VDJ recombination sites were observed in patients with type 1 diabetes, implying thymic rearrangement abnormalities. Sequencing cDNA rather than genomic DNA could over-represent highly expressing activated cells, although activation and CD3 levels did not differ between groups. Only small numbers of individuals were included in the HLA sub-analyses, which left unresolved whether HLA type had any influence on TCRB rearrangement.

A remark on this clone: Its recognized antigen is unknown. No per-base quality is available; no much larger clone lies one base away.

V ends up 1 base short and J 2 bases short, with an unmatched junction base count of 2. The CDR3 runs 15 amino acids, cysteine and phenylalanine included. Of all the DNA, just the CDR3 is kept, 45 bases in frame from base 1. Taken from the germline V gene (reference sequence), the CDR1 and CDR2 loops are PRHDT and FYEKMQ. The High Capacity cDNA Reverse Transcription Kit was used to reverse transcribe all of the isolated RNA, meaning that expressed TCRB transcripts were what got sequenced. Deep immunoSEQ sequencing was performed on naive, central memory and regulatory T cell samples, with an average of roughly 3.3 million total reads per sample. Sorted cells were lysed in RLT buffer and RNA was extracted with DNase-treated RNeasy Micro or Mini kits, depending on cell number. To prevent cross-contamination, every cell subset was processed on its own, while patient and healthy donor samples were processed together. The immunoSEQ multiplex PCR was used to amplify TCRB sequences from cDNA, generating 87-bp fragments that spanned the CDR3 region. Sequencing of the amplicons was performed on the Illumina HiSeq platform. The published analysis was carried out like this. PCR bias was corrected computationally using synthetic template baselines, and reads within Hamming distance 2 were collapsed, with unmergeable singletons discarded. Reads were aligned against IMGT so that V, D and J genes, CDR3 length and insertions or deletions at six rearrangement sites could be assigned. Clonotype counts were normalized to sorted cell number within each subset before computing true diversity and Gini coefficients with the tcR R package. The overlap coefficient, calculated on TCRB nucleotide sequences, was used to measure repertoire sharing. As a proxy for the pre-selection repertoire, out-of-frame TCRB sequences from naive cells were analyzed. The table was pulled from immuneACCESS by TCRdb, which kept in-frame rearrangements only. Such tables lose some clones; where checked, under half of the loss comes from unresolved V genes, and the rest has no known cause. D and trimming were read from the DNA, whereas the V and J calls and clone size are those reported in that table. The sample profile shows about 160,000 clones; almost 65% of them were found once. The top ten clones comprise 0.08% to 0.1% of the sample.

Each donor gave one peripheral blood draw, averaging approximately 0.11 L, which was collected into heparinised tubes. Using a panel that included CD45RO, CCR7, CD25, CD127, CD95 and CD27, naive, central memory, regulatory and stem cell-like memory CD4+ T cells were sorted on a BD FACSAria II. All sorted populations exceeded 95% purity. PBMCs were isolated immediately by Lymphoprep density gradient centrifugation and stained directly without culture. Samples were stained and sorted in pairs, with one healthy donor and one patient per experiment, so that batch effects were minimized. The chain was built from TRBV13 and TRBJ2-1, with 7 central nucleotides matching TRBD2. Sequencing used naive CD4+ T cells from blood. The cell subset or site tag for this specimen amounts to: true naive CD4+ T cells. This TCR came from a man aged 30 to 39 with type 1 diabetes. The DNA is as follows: TGTGCCAGCAGCTTAGCCAGCGGGGCCTACAATGAGCAGTTCTTC. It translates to CASSLASGAYNEQFF.